The 13 T cell receptor beta chains below were found in one sample sequenced in a study of neoadjuvant anti-PD-1 for oral cavity cancer. Time point given: after neoadjuvant nivolumab, at surgical resection. Only in-frame clones appear in the TCRdb table, and some are missing; sequencing was by immunoSEQ multiplex PCR. The sample shows fewer than 90,000 clones, approximately 85% of them seen only once. This specimen consisted of PBMCs, obtained after nivolumab (anti-PD-1) treatment. The receptor source for this set is a person between 40 and 80 years old with oral cavity squamous cell carcinoma.

Only one count was recorded for this clone. V is TRBV7-2 and J is TRBJ1-3; weak D call: TRBD1 (6 bases). The CDR3 loop spans 14 amino acids. The V gene's germline CDR1 is SGHTA and CDR2 FQGNSA. Trimming removed 8 bases at V and 8 bases at J, with 19 bases between. The CDR3 DNA follows: TGTGCCAGCGTACTGCCGGGAGAGGGGGACACCATATATTTT. As protein: CASVLPGEGDTIYF.

This clone was detected a few times. The V call is TRBV10-1, the J call TRBJ2-1; TRBD2 agrees at 11 bases. CDR3 length equals 17 residues. CDR1 is WNHNN, CDR2 SYGVQD, per germline (reference sequence). The ends lost 0 bases at V and 3 bases at J; junction bases unmatched: 4. The CDR3 region is CASSESVAGGFYNEQFF. CDR3 DNA: TGCGCCAGCAGTGAGTCGGTAGCGGGAGGGTTCTACAATGAGCAGTTCTTC.

The chain combines TRBV6-1 with TRBJ2-7; the D gene is possibly TRBD1 (6 bases). V was clipped by 6 bases and J by 5 bases, with 17 bases between them. The germline V gene has CDR1 MNHNS and CDR2 SASEGT. The CDR3 runs 14 residues. The CDR3 spells CASSPTGPWNEQYF. The DNA for the CDR3 is TGTGCCAGCAGCCCGACAGGCCCCTGGAACGAGCAGTACTTC.

This clone was seen a few times. V and J are TRBV19 and TRBJ2-1; no reliable D call. Trimming removed 1 base at V and 9 bases at J, with 7 bases between. The germline CDR1 and CDR2 sequences are LNHDA and SQIVND (reference sequence). This CDR3 has 12 residues. CDR3 sequence reads: CASSIVGFEQFF. The CDR3 DNA follows: TGTGCCAGTAGTATAGTTGGGTTTGAGCAGTTCTTC.

The chain carries TRBV7-6 and TRBJ2-3, with a possible D match to TRBD2 (5 bases). The CDR3 runs to 16 residues. Trimming took off 2 bases at V and 0 bases at J, with 12 bases between the two ends. Germline assignment: CDR1 SGHVS and CDR2 FNYEAQ. The DNA for the CDR3 is TGTGCCAGCAGCTTATCATCCGGACTGAGCACAGATACGCAGTATTTT. Its protein product is CASSLSSGLSTDTQYF.

A word on this clone: This sample includes further DNA sequences coding for the same CDR3. The V gene is TRBV19, the J gene TRBJ1-2; D not resolved. The CDR3 has 12 residues. Germline loops: CDR1 LNHDA, CDR2 SQIVND (reference sequence). V lost 2 bases and J lost 4, with 5 bases in between. This chain's CDR3 is CASSIKGYGYTF. In DNA form, the CDR3 reads TGTGCCAGTAGTATAAAAGGCTATGGCTACACCTTC.

Here the CDR3 DNA reads TGTGCCAGCAGTGAAACTGGAGGGATCACTGAAGCTTTCTTT. Protein sequence: CASSETGGITEAFF. V usage is TRBV25-1 and J usage is TRBJ1-1, with D hard to call. Trimming took off 2 bases at V and 4 bases at J, with 11 bases between the two ends. CDR1 MGHDK and CDR2 SYGVNS come from the germline V gene. The CDR3 extends over 14 amino acids.

This clone was detected only a few times. V gene TRBV14 combines with J gene TRBJ1-2; possibly TRBD1 for D (6 bases). The CDR3 is made up of 13 amino acids. V lost 1 base and J lost 8, with 11 bases in between. Looked up from germline, CDR1 is SGHDN and CDR2 is FVKESK. The CDR3 coding sequence is TGTGCCAGCAGCCAAGGCCCCAGGGGCGGCTACACCTTC. Protein sequence: CASSQGPRGGYTF.

The chain uses TRBV28 and TRBJ2-4; no reliable D call. From germline, CDR1 is MDHEN and CDR2 SYDVKM. Trimming shortened V by 4 bases and J by 1 base, and 14 bases separated the two germline ends. This CDR3 is 16 amino acids long. CDR3 region: CASSSFQVPAKNIQYF. CDR3 coding DNA: TGTGCCAGCAGTTCTTTCCAGGTCCCGGCCAAAAACATTCAGTACTTC.

J is TRBJ2-7 and V is TRBV7-9, with 7 bases aligning to TRBD1. Unmatched junction bases numbered 5, after V lost 3 bases and J lost 0 bases. The CDR3 runs 15 residues. Germline V CDR1 and CDR2: SEHNR, FQNEAQ (reference sequence). The CDR3 coding sequence is TGTGCCAGCAGCTTCACAGGGGCAAGCTCCTACGAGCAGTACTTC. This encodes CASSFTGASSYEQYF.

The chain is built from TRBV9 and TRBJ2-6, with 7 nucleotides matching TRBD1. This CDR3 spans 17 amino acids. Per germline, CDR1 SGDLS and CDR2 YYNGEE. Trimming took 3 bases from V and 0 from J; bases not matched to a gene: 6. CDR3 sequence (DNA): TGTGCCAGCAGCGCCCGGGACAGTCACTCTGGGGCCAACGTCCTGACTTTC. Translation: CASSARDSHSGANVLTF.

The rearrangement links TRBV9 to TRBJ1-2; D ambiguous. Germline V CDR1 and CDR2: SGDLS, YYNGEE. The CDR3 consists of 14 residues. V was cut by 4 bases and J by 4 bases, with 14 bases left in between. The CDR3, as DNA: TGTGCCAGCAGCTCCCAGATATCGACCTATGGCTACACCTTC. It translates to CASSSQISTYGYTF.

The gene calls are TRBV10-3 and TRBJ1-5; perhaps TRBD1 as D (5 bases). Germline assignment: CDR1 ENHRY and CDR2 SYGVKD. Deletions cut 6 bases from V and 1 base from J, with 10 bases between. There are 14 residues in the CDR3. The CDR3 sequence is CAIRGPGSNQPQHF. CDR3 bases: TGTGCCATCAGGGGGCCGGGGAGCAATCAGCCCCAGCATTTT.